These T cell receptor beta chains were read from a single sample in a study of blood T cell repertoires in COVID-19. Generated by immunoSEQ multiplex PCR, the TCRdb table keeps only in-frame clones and is missing some. The repertoire holds over 400,000 clones, roughly 91% seen once, with roughly 7.4% in the top ten. The sample taken for sequencing was peripheral blood. These receptors came from a woman aged 50 to 60 with COVID-19, enrolled during active disease. Each CDR3 is given with its conserved first and last residue. The D gene is left open where the match is weak. Expanded clones get a size class; other rows say once, few or many, or leave the size out.

j_call d_call v_call clone_size cdr3_nt cdr3_aa
TRBJ2-1 TRBD2 TRBV2 once TGTGCCAGCAGTGACAGTCGTGCGGGGGGACTAAATGAGCAGTTCTTC CASSDSRAGGLNEQFF
TRBJ1-2 NA TRBV27 NA TGTGCCACCCTAAACACGGGAACTAACTATGGCTACACCTTC CATLNTGTNYGYTF
TRBJ2-5 NA TRBV6-5 NA TGTGCCATCCGAGGAGGGGTGGAAGAGACCCAGTACTTC CAIRGGVEETQYF
TRBJ2-7 TRBD1 TRBV29-1 NA TGCAGCGTTGTTCGACAGGGGGCAGTCGACGAGCAGTACTTC CSVVRQGAVDEQYF
TRBJ2-3 NA TRBV7-6 NA TGTGCCAGCAGGGATGCACGGGTCGGAGATACGCAGTATTTT CASRDARVGDTQYF
TRBJ2-2 TRBD2 TRBV24-1 NA TGTGCCTGCGGGGGGGCCGTCGGGGAGCTGTTTTTT CACGGAVGELFF
TRBJ2-7 NA TRBV13 NA TGTGCCAGCAGCTTAGACTCAGAGGGACACTACGAGCAGTACTTC CASSLDSEGHYEQYF
TRBJ1-3 TRBD1 TRBV5-1 NA TGCGCCAGCAGCTTGGAGTCAGGGGGAGGAAACACCATATATTTT CASSLESGGGNTIYF
TRBJ1-2 TRBD1 TRBV24-1 NA TGTGCCACCAGTGGTTTAGGACAGGGGGATGGCTACACCTTC CATSGLGQGDGYTF
TRBJ2-3 NA TRBV7-2 NA TGTGCCAGCAGCTTAGCTAGCGGCTCTACAGATACGCAGTATTTT CASSLASGSTDTQYF
TRBJ1-2 NA TRBV12-3/TRBV12-4 NA TGTGCCAGTTGGGGCAGCGGGGGCTACACCTTC CASWGSGGYTF
TRBJ1-2 NA TRBV9 NA TGTGCCAGCAGCGTAGAGGGACTGGGCTACACCTTC CASSVEGLGYTF
TRBJ2-3 TRBD2 TRBV30 NA TGTGCCTGGAGTGTAGTGTTCCGGACTAGCGGGGGGGCAGATACGCAGTATTTT CAWSVVFRTSGGADTQYF
TRBJ1-1 NA TRBV23-1 NA TGCGCCAGCAGTCGACCCATCAGCTCCACAGGTCTTGAAGCTTTCTTT CASSRPISSTGLEAFF
TRBJ1-1 NA TRBV10-3 NA TGTGCCATCAGTTCGGACTCTGAAGCTTTCTTT CAISSDSEAFF
TRBJ1-3 NA TRBV7-8 NA TGTGCCAGCAGCTTATTGGGCTACACCATATATTTT CASSLLGYTIYF
TRBJ2-7 NA TRBV29-1 NA TGCAGCGCCTATGAGTCCTACGAGCAGTACTTC CSAYESYEQYF
TRBJ1-2 NA TRBV3-1/TRBV3-2 NA TGTGCCAGCAGCCAAGAGGGAGGCCCAGGGAGCTACACCTTC CASSQEGGPGSYTF
TRBJ1-4 NA TRBV27 once TGTGCCAGCAGTTTATCTCAGTATGAAAAACTGTTTTTT CASSLSQYEKLFF
TRBJ2-3 TRBD2 TRBV7-9 few TGTGCCAGCAGCTTAGGTCAGGGTGGGACTACGGGCACAGATACGCAGTATTTT CASSLGQGGTTGTDTQYF
TRBJ1-4 NA TRBV5-8 NA TGTGCCAGCCTCCTTCGTCGGGAAAAACTGTTTTTT CASLLRREKLFF
TRBJ2-5 TRBD1 TRBV24-1 once TGTGCCACCAGTGACTGGGGACAGGGGGTGTTTCAAGAGACCCAGTACTTC CATSDWGQGVFQETQYF
TRBJ1-1 NA TRBV3-1/TRBV3-2 NA TGTGCCAGCAGCCAGGAAATTGGGGGGACTGAAGCTTTCTTT CASSQEIGGTEAFF
TRBJ2-7 TRBD2 TRBV5-6 NA TGTGCCAGCAGCTTGGCCGGCGGGGGTCGCTCCTACGAGCAGTACTTC CASSLAGGGRSYEQYF
TRBJ1-3 TRBD1 TRBV5-1 NA TGCGCCAGCAGCTTCGATGCGACAGGGACTGGAAACACCATATATTTT CASSFDATGTGNTIYF
TRBJ2-4 NA TRBV19 NA TGTGCCAGTAGTATGTGGGACGGGGGCAAAAACATTCAGTACTTC CASSMWDGGKNIQYF
TRBJ1-2 TRBD1 TRBV6-6 NA TGTGCCAGCACCGGGACAGGGAGAGGCTACACCTTC CASTGTGRGYTF
TRBJ1-5 TRBD1 TRBV4-1 NA TGCGCCAGCAGCCCCTTGTCGACAGGGGAGGGGCAGCCCCAGCATTTT CASSPLSTGEGQPQHF
TRBJ2-3 TRBD2 TRBV11-2 NA TGTGCCAGCAGCTTAGAGGGAGGGGACCTCACAGATACGCAGTATTTT CASSLEGGDLTDTQYF
TRBJ1-1 TRBD1 TRBV9 NA TGTGCCAGCAGCACATCGACAGGGGGCTATCCTGAAGCTTTCTTT CASSTSTGGYPEAFF
TRBJ1-2 NA TRBV29-1 NA TGCAGCGTTGACGACTCCTTTGGCTACACCTTC CSVDDSFGYTF
TRBJ2-7 NA TRBV19 NA TGTGCCAGCACCCAGGGCGGGGACCCCTACGAGCAGTACTTC CASTQGGDPYEQYF
TRBJ2-3 TRBD2 TRBV6-2/TRBV6-3 NA TGTGCCAGCAGTTGGGGATTGACGGGGGGGTCGGATACGCAGTATTTT CASSWGLTGGSDTQYF
TRBJ2-7 TRBD1 TRBV6-5 NA TGTGCCAGCAGCACCCAAGACAGGGTTCAGGACGAGCAGTACTTC CASSTQDRVQDEQYF
TRBJ2-7 NA TRBV12-3/TRBV12-4 NA TGTGCCAGCAGTTTACAGGGTGTGGAGCAGTACTTC CASSLQGVEQYF
TRBJ2-7 NA TRBV29-1 once TGCAGCGTTGGGCAGTCCTACGAGCAGTACTTC CSVGQSYEQYF
TRBJ1-6 TRBD1 TRBV30 NA TGTGCCTGCCCGACGGGACAGGGCAAATATAATTCACCCCTCCACTTT CACPTGQGKYNSPLHF
TRBJ1-4 NA TRBV7-9 NA TGTGCCAGCAGCCCGGACAGCCGTAAAGAAAAACTGTTTTTT CASSPDSRKEKLFF
TRBJ2-7 TRBD1 TRBV19 NA TGTGCCAGTAGTATAGATTTTAGACAGGGGAAAAACTACGAGCAGTACTTC CASSIDFRQGKNYEQYF
TRBJ1-2 NA TRBV5-1 NA TGCGCCAGCAGCTTGGAAGGGGTTGCTAATGGCTACACCTTC CASSLEGVANGYTF
TRBJ2-3 NA TRBV9 NA TGTGCCAGCAGCGTAGGGGCGGGGGCCTTCGATACGCAGTATTTT CASSVGAGAFDTQYF
TRBJ1-2 NA TRBV29-1 NA TGCAGCGTTGAAATAATCGGCTATGGCTACACCTTC CSVEIIGYGYTF
TRBJ2-4 NA TRBV3-1/TRBV3-2 NA TGTGCCAGCAGCCAGGATTTGTGGGAGAAAAACATTCAGTACTTC CASSQDLWEKNIQYF
TRBJ2-7 NA TRBV19 NA TGTGCCAGTAGTATTGGCGGTGCCTCCTACGAGCAGTACTTC CASSIGGASYEQYF
TRBJ1-1 TRBD1 TRBV29-1 NA TGCAGCGTTTCACAGGGGGGGAACACTGAAGCTTTCTTT CSVSQGGNTEAFF
TRBJ2-7 TRBD1 TRBV27 NA TGTGCCAGCAGCCTGGGACAGGGTGGCCACGAGCAGTACTTC CASSLGQGGHEQYF
TRBJ1-1 NA TRBV19 NA TGTGCCAGTAGTATAAATAGATTGAACACTGAAGCTTTCTTT CASSINRLNTEAFF
TRBJ2-5 TRBD2 TRBV30 few TGTGCCTGGCGACTAGCGGGCGGCGAGACCCAGTACTTC CAWRLAGGETQYF
TRBJ2-2 TRBD1 TRBV5-1 NA TGCGCCAGCAGCTGGGCGACAGGGGGCCCGACCGGGGAGCTGTTTTTT CASSWATGGPTGELFF
TRBJ2-3 NA TRBV7-5 NA TGTGCCAGAAGCTTAGGTACTAGCGGGGTTTTCACAGATACGCAGTATTTT CARSLGTSGVFTDTQYF
TRBJ1-3 NA TRBV19 NA TGTGCCAACCCGGACAGCTCTGGAAACACCATATATTTT CANPDSSGNTIYF
TRBJ1-1 NA TRBV10-3 NA TGTGCCTCCGGGCCGGACAGAGGTTTGGACACTGAAGCTTTCTTT CASGPDRGLDTEAFF
TRBJ2-6 TRBD1 TRBV7-2 NA TGTGCCAGCAGCTTAGGGGGGACAGGGAAGTCTGGGGCCAACGTCCTGACTTTC CASSLGGTGKSGANVLTF
TRBJ1-1 NA TRBV30 NA TGTGCCTGGAGTGTCGGCAGGGGATGGACTGAAGCTTTCTTT CAWSVGRGWTEAFF
TRBJ2-4 TRBD1 TRBV15 NA TGTGCCACCAGCAGTGGGACAGGGGCCTCCAAAAACATTCAGTACTTC CATSSGTGASKNIQYF
TRBJ2-5 TRBD1 TRBV28 NA TGTGCCAGCAGGGTAGACAGGGGAGAGACCCAGTACTTC CASRVDRGETQYF